These 32 T cell receptor beta chains came from one sample sequenced in a study of blood T cell repertoires in COVID-19. Some clones are missing from TCRdb's copy, which holds only in-frame ones; the method was immunoSEQ multiplex PCR. The sample lists 400,000 to 550,000 clones, around 90% occurring once. What was sequenced was PBMCs or T cells enriched from blood (not recorded which). Receptors originate from a woman aged 18 to 35 with acute COVID-19.

The DNA of the CDR3 is TGTGCCAGCTTCGGGACAGGGGCAGATACGCAGTATTTT. This translates into CASFGTGADTQYF. V is TRBV12-3 or TRBV12-4 and J is TRBJ2-3, with 10 bases identical to TRBD1. Unmatched junction bases numbered 3, after V lost 8 bases and J lost 4 bases. The CDR3 has 13 residues.

The chain employs TRBV15 and TRBJ2-1, with no clear D. Germline V gene lookup returns CDR1 LNHNV and CDR2 YYDKDF (reference sequence). This CDR3 is 15 amino acids long. Trimming removed 5 bases at V and 1 base at J, with 12 bases between. CDR3 loop: CATSETLFSYNEQFF. CDR3 nucleotide sequence: TGTGCCACCAGCGAGACTTTATTTTCCTACAATGAGCAGTTCTTC.

CDR3 DNA: TGTGCCAGCTCACCAAGGTCGAACGCGGTGGGTTTGCTTGACTACGAGCAGTACTTC. It specifies CASSPRSNAVGLLDYEQYF. This chain links TRBV18 with TRBJ2-7, with D hard to call. Per germline, CDR1 KGHSH and CDR2 LQKENI. The CDR3 loop spans 19 amino acids. V lost 2 bases and J lost 3, with 26 bases in between.

The rearrangement links TRBV28 to TRBJ1-5, with D unresolved. Germline V gives CDR1 MDHEN, CDR2 SYDVKM. The length of the CDR3 is 16 residues. The germline V and J ends were trimmed by 3 bases and 3 bases, with 15 bases remaining between them. CDR3: CASSFLGGGVNQPQHF. The CDR3 nucleotides read TGTGCCAGCAGTTTTCTTGGCGGCGGGGTCAATCAGCCCCAGCATTTT.

This chain joins TRBV27 and TRBJ2-5, with a weak D call TRBD1 (6 bases). V was cut by 4 bases and J by 2 bases, with 11 bases left in between. Germline assignment: CDR1 MNHEY and CDR2 SMNVEV (reference sequence). The CDR3 length is 14 residues. CDR3 nucleotides: TGTGCCAGCAGTTCCCTGAGGGGGCAAGAGACCCAGTACTTC. This translates into CASSSLRGQETQYF.

The chain combines TRBV7-9 with TRBJ1-2, with 7 nucleotides matching TRBD1. Germline V gives CDR1 SEHNR, CDR2 FQNEAQ (reference sequence). J lost 4 bases, V lost 4 bases, and 3 bases had no gene match. This CDR3 has 13 residues. In DNA form, the CDR3 reads TGTGCCAGCAGCTCCGGGACAGCCTATGGCTACACCTTC. It codes for CASSSGTAYGYTF.

This chain joins TRBV5-4 and TRBJ1-2, with a tentative D call TRBD1 (6 bases). The CDR3 is 16 amino acids. CDR1 and CDR2 (germline): SGHNT, YYREEE (reference sequence). V lost 3 bases and J lost 0, with 15 bases in between. CDR3 loop: CASSSTGPRANYGYTF. In nucleotides, the CDR3 is TGTGCCAGCAGCTCTACAGGGCCTAGGGCTAACTATGGCTACACCTTC.

The CDR3 here is CASSLASGNNEQFF. CDR3 nucleotide sequence: TGTGCCAGCAGCTTGGCTAGCGGAAACAATGAGCAGTTCTTC. J is TRBJ2-1 and V is TRBV11-2, with TRBD2 identical over 7 bases. The CDR3 totals 14 residues. Trimming took 3 bases from V and 5 from J; bases not matched to a gene: 4. Germline CDR1 reads SGHAT; CDR2 reads FQNNGV.

The sample holds a few counts of this clone. This rearrangement joins TRBV6-4 to TRBJ2-1, with 13 bases lining up with TRBD2. Looked up from germline, CDR1 is MRHNA and CDR2 is SNTAGT. This CDR3 spans 15 amino acids. The ends lost 4 bases at V and 5 bases at J; junction bases unmatched: 2. CDR3 residues: CASSGTSGSNNEQFF. The CDR3 DNA sequence: TGTGCCAGCAGTGGGACTAGCGGGAGTAACAATGAGCAGTTCTTC.

This chain links TRBV2 with TRBJ1-4; the match to TRBD1 covers 7 bases. This CDR3 has 14 residues. Germline lookup yields CDR1 SNHLY and CDR2 FYNNEI. V lost 5 bases and J lost 8; bases outside the gene matches: 8. The CDR3 reads CASSPTGLKEKLFF. CDR3 coding DNA: TGTGCCAGCAGTCCGACAGGGTTGAAGGAAAAACTGTTTTTT. The complete variable domain, with remaining parts taken from reference TRBV2 and TRBJ1-4, reads EPEVTQTPSHQVTQMGQEVILRCVPISNHLYFYWYRQILGQKVEFLVSFYNNEISEKSEIFDDQFSVERPDGSNFTLKIRSTKLEDSAMYFCASSPTGLKEKLFFGSGTQLSVL.

The chain has TRBV21-1 and TRBJ2-5; TRBD2 was called by the table and not checked on the DNA. TRBV21-1 counts as a pseudogene. CDR3 length equals 16 residues. CDR3 DNA sequence: TGTGCCAGCAGCAAAGATACTAGGGTTGACCAAGAGACCCAGTACTTC. Amino acids: CASSKDTRVDQETQYF.

The V and J genes are TRBV10-1 and TRBJ2-1; a weak D match, TRBD2 (5 bases). Germline CDR1 reads WNHNN; CDR2 reads SYGVQD (reference sequence). V was clipped by 0 bases and J by 0 bases, with 9 bases between them. The CDR3 runs 16 residues. The CDR3 DNA is TGCGCCAGCAGTGAGTCGGGGAGACTCTCCTACAATGAGCAGTTCTTC. It translates to CASSESGRLSYNEQFF.

The chain has TRBV19 and TRBJ1-3, with no clear D. The germline gives CDR1 LNHDA, CDR2 SQIVND (reference sequence). V was cut by 9 bases and J by 0 bases, with 18 bases left in between. The length of the CDR3 is 16 residues. CDR3 protein: CASSEDGGFSGNTIYF. DNA for the CDR3: TGTGCCAGCTCCGAGGACGGAGGATTCTCTGGAAACACCATATATTTT.

This clone was observed a single time. The genes are TRBV7-2 and TRBJ2-2; D not resolved. The ends were cut back, 0 bases at V and 3 bases at J, with 14 bases in the middle. The length of the CDR3 is 17 residues. Germline V gene data show CDR1 as SGHTA and CDR2 as FQGNSA. CDR3 in amino acids: CASSLAGGAEYTGELFF. The CDR3 DNA reads as TGTGCCAGCAGCTTAGCTGGTGGTGCGGAGTACACCGGGGAGCTGTTTTTT.

The rearrangement joins TRBV14 to TRBJ1-4; 9 bases align to TRBD1. Germline loops: CDR1 SGHDN, CDR2 FVKESK. The CDR3 sequence is 15 residues long. V lost 4 bases, J lost 8 bases, and 8 bases stayed unmatched. The CDR3, as DNA: TGTGCCAGCAGCCGTACCGGGACAGGGTACGAAAAACTGTTTTTT. Translating gives CASSRTGTGYEKLFF.

Concerning this clone itself: The junction departs from the called germline gene at one end, perhaps through a read error. The DNA for the CDR3 is TGTGCCAGCAGTTGGAGCAACTCAAGGACTAGCTCGTTCTTC. Translation gives CASSWSNSRTSSFF. The chain couples TRBV28 to TRBJ2-7; 8 nucleotides match TRBD2. The germline CDR1 and CDR2 sequences are MDHEN and SYDVKM. This CDR3 contains 14 residues. The full variable domain, rest sourced from reference TRBV28 and TRBJ2-7, is DVKVTQSSRYLVKRTGEKVFLECVQDMDHENMFWYRQDPGLGLRLIYFSYDVKMKEKGDIPEGYSVSREKKERFSLILESASTNQTSMYLCASSWSNSRTSSFFGPGTRLTVT.

This clone was detected only once. The chain carries TRBV27 and TRBJ1-6; no clear D gene. The CDR3 extends over 14 amino acids. Trimming removed 5 bases from V and 7 bases from J, with 12 bases in between. Germline V gives CDR1 MNHEY, CDR2 SMNVEV (reference sequence). The CDR3 nucleotides read TGTGCCAGCAGTCCGCGACTTGGGAATTCACCCCTCCACTTT. Protein product: CASSPRLGNSPLHF.

The table lists this clone with a count of one. This rearrangement joins TRBV28 to TRBJ2-7; 8 nucleotides match TRBD2. Germline V gene sequence: CDR1 MDHEN, CDR2 SYDVKM. The CDR3 covers 14 residues. V was pared by 7 bases and J by 9 bases, with 14 bases of the junction left unmatched. The CDR3 protein is CASNPPGTRFGQYF. In DNA form, the CDR3 reads TGTGCCAGCAACCCCCCCGGGACTAGGTTCGGGCAGTACTTC.

The chain is built from TRBV18 and TRBJ2-7; 9 bases match TRBD1. This CDR3 contains 13 residues. The V segment lost 5 bases and the J segment 7 bases; nucleotides outside the gene matches: 6. Germline CDR1 KGHSH, CDR2 LQKENI. In DNA form, the CDR3 reads TGTGCCAGCTCAGTACAGGGGGCAAGAGAGCAGTACTTC. It yields the protein CASSVQGAREQYF.

For the CDR3, the DNA is TGTGCCAGTAGTCCAAGGACAGGGGGCTCTTCTGGCTACACCTTC. It translates to CASSPRTGGSSGYTF. The rearrangement joins TRBV19 to TRBJ1-2, with 11 bases fitting TRBD1. The CDR3 runs to 15 residues. Germline CDR1 reads LNHDA; CDR2 reads SQIVND (reference sequence). The V gene end was trimmed by 5 bases and the J gene end by 7 bases; junction bases not matched to a gene: 9.

The rearrangement links TRBV5-1 to TRBJ2-3; 9 bases agree with TRBD2. CDR1 is SGHRS and CDR2 is YFSETQ in the germline V gene. The V segment lost 4 bases and the J segment 5 bases; nucleotides outside the gene matches: 8. The CDR3 extends over 15 amino acids. CDR3 in DNA: TGCGCCAGCAGCGCCCGAGCGGGAGGTGGAGATACGCAGTATTTT. The encoded protein is CASSARAGGGDTQYF. Looking up the rest from reference TRBV5-1 and TRBJ2-3 gives the full variable domain: KAGVTQTPRYLIKTRGQQVTLSCSPISGHRSVSWYQQTPGQGLQFLFEYFSETQRNKGNFPGRFSGRQFSNSRSEMNVSTLELGDSALYLCASSARAGGGDTQYFGPGTRLTVL.

The CDR3 here is CASSSSTSPLHF. DNA of the CDR3: TGCGCCAGCAGCTCTAGTACTTCACCCCTCCACTTT. The chain joins TRBV4-3 to TRBJ1-6, with D unresolved. The CDR3 extends over 12 amino acids. CDR1 and CDR2 (germline): LGHNA, YSLEER. Trimming took 5 bases from V and 9 from J, leaving 8 bases between them.

This rearrangement joins TRBV5-4 to TRBJ2-1; D perhaps matches TRBD1 (6 bases). Germline CDR1 SGHNT, CDR2 YYREEE (reference sequence). The CDR3 is 16 residues long. V lost 0 bases and J lost 6, with 16 bases in between. For the CDR3, the DNA is TGTGCCAGCAGCTTGGCGGACAGAACATGGACCAATGAGCAGTTCTTC. Encoded protein: CASSLADRTWTNEQFF.

This CDR3 is CASRRQGNEKLFF. CDR3 in DNA: TGTGCCAGCAGGCGACAGGGGAATGAAAAACTGTTTTTT. The chain recombines TRBV28 with TRBJ1-4; 8 bases agree with TRBD1. The ends lost 6 bases at V and 5 bases at J; junction bases unmatched: 2. The CDR3 is 13 residues long. In germline, CDR1 is MDHEN, CDR2 SYDVKM.

The chain joins TRBV30 to TRBJ1-1; D gene unclear. V lost 3 bases and J lost 5, with 7 bases in between. The CDR3 runs to 11 residues. The germline CDR1 and CDR2 sequences are GTSNPN and SVGIG (reference sequence). The CDR3 nucleotides are TGTGCCTGGAGAAGGGAGACTGAAGCTTTCTTT. Protein sequence: CAWRRETEAFF.

This clone turned up a few times. The chain uses TRBV5-4 and TRBJ2-7, with TRBD2 matching 8 bases. V lost 4 bases, J lost 6 bases, and 15 bases stayed unmatched. The CDR3 has 16 amino acids. CDR1 is SGHNT and CDR2 is YYREEE in the germline V gene (reference sequence). DNA for the CDR3: TGTGCCAGCAGCCGGGAGTCCGGGACTAGACTTTCCGAGCAGTACTTC. Its translation is CASSRESGTRLSEQYF.

This clone appeared a single time. The chain is built from TRBV19 and TRBJ1-2; 10 nucleotides line up with TRBD1. CDR1 and CDR2 (germline): LNHDA, SQIVND (reference sequence). This CDR3 contains 15 residues. V lost 4 bases to trimming and J lost 2 bases; unmatched junction nucleotides: 4. The CDR3 sequence is CASSKDRGLNYGYTF. CDR3 bases: TGTGCCAGTAGTAAAGACAGGGGGCTCAACTATGGCTACACCTTC.

The J gene is TRBJ1-1, the V gene TRBV19, with TRBD1 matching over 7 bases. Germline lookup yields CDR1 LNHDA and CDR2 SQIVND (reference sequence). This CDR3 has 14 amino acids. J gave up 0 bases and V 6 bases, and 4 bases lay outside the gene matches. CDR3 in DNA: TGTGCCAGTAGACGCGACAGGGTGAACACTGAAGCTTTCTTT. Translating it yields CASRRDRVNTEAFF.

This sequence joins TRBV9 and TRBJ2-5; 13 nucleotides align to TRBD2. After removal of 3 bases from V and 5 bases from J, the junction contained 13 bases not matched to a gene. Per germline, CDR1 SGDLS and CDR2 YYNGEE. The CDR3 spans 18 residues. CDR3 DNA sequence: TGTGCCAGCAGCGGCGATCGACTAGCGGGAGGAGTAGGGGAGACCCAGTACTTC. Protein product: CASSGDRLAGGVGETQYF.

This sequence joins TRBV6-5 and TRBJ2-2, with D tentatively TRBD1 (5 bases). Germline V gene lookup returns CDR1 MNHEY and CDR2 SVGAGI. Trimming shortened V by 2 bases and J by 5 bases, and 6 bases separated the two germline ends. The CDR3 is 13 amino acids. The CDR3, as DNA: TGTGCCAGCAGTTACACAGGAACCGGGGAGCTGTTTTTT. As protein: CASSYTGTGELFF.

The chain employs TRBV27 and TRBJ2-5; the match to TRBD1 covers 8 bases. With 6 bases clipped from V and 5 bases from J, the junction kept 8 bases outside the gene matches. This CDR3 contains 14 residues. Germline V gene lookup returns CDR1 MNHEY and CDR2 SMNVEV (reference sequence). The CDR3 region has the DNA TGTGCCAGCAGCCGGACAGGGCGGAGGGAGACCCAGTACTTC. Its protein product is CASSRTGRRETQYF.

The chain uses TRBV27 and TRBJ2-3; possibly TRBD1 for D (6 bases). V lost 7 bases and J 2 bases, leaving 34 bases between the germline ends. CDR3 length: 21 residues. CDR1 MNHEY and CDR2 SMNVEV come from the germline V gene (reference sequence). For the CDR3, the DNA is TGTGCCAGCACCCTTCCGGAGGACAGACTGCAAGGCAAGGCAAACACAGATACGCAGTATTTT. Translation gives CASTLPEDRLQGKANTDTQYF.